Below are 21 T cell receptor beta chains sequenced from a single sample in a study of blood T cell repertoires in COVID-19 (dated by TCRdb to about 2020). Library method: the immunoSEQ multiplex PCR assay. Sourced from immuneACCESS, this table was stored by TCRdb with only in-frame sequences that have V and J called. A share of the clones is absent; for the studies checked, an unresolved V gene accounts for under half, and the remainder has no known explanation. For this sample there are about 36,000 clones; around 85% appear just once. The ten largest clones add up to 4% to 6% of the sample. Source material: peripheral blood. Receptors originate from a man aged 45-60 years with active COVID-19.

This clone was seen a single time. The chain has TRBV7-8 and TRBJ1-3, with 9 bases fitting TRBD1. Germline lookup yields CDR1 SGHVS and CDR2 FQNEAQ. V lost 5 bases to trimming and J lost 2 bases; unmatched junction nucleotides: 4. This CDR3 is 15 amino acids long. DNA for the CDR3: TGTGCCAGCAGCCCCAACAGGGGGCCTGGAAACACCATATATTTT. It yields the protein CASSPNRGPGNTIYF.

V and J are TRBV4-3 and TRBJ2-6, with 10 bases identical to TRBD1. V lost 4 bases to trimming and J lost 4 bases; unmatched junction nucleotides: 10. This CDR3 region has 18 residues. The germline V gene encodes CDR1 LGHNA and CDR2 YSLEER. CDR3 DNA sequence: TGCGCCAGCAGCCCACCTCCCGGGACAGGGGACGGGGCCAACGTCCTGACTTTC. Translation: CASSPPPGTGDGANVLTF.

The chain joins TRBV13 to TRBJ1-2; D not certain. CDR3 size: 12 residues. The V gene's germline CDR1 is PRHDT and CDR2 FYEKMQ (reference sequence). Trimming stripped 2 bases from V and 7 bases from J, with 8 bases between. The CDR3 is CASSLSPGGYTF. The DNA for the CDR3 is TGTGCCAGCAGCTTATCCCCGGGTGGCTACACCTTC.

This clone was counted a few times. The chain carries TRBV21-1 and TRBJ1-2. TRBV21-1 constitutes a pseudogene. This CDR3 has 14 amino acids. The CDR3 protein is CASSKYRGSDGYTF. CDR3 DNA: TGTGCCAGCAGCAAATATCGGGGGAGCGATGGCTACACCTTC.

The CDR3 DNA sequence: TGTGCCAGTAGTAACCCAGGGTTCGCTGGAAACACCATATATTTT. This gives the protein CASSNPGFAGNTIYF. The V call is TRBV19, the J call TRBJ1-3; D may be TRBD1 (5 bases). V lost 4 bases and J 2 bases, leaving 12 bases between the germline ends. The CDR3 covers 15 residues. Germline CDR1 reads LNHDA; CDR2 reads SQIVND (reference sequence). The full variable domain, rest sourced from reference TRBV19 and TRBJ1-3, is DGGITQSPKYLFRKEGQNVTLSCEQNLNHDAMYWYRQDPGQGLRLIYYSQIVNDFQKGDIAEGYSVSREKKESFPLTVTSAQKNPTAFYLCASSNPGFAGNTIYFGEGSWLTVV.

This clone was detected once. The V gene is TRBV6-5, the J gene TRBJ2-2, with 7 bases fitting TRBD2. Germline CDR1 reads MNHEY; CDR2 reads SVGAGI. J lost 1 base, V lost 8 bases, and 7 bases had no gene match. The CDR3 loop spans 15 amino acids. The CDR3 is CASLPASGNTGELFF. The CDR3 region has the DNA TGTGCCAGCCTGCCAGCTAGCGGGAACACCGGGGAGCTGTTTTTT.

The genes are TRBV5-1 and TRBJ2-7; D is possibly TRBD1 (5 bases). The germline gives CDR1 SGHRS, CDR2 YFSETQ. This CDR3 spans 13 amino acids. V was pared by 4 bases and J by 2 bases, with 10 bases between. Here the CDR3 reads CASSADNAYEQYF. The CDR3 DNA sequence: TGCGCCAGCAGCGCGGACAACGCCTACGAGCAGTACTTC.

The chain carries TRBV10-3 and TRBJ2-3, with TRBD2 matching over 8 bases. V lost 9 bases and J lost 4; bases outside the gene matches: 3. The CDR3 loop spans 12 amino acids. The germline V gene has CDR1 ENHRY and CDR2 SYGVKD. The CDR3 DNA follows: TGTGCCATTTCGACTAGCGCAGATACGCAGTATTTT. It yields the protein CAISTSADTQYF.

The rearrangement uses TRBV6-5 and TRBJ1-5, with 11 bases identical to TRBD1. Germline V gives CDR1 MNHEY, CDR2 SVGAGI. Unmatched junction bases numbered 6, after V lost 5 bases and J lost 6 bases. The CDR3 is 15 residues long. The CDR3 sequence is CASSHGQGAFQPQHF. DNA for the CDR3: TGTGCCAGCAGTCATGGACAGGGGGCCTTTCAGCCCCAGCATTTT.

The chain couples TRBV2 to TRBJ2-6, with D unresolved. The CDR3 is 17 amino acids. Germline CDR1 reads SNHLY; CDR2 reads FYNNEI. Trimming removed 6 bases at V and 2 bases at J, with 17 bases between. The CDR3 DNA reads TGTGCCAGCAGACTCGAGCTGATGGGCGCTGGGGCCAACGTCCTGACTTTC. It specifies CASRLELMGAGANVLTF. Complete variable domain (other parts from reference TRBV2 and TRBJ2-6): EPEVTQTPSHQVTQMGQEVILRCVPISNHLYFYWYRQILGQKVEFLVSFYNNEISEKSEIFDDQFSVERPDGSNFTLKIRSTKLEDSAMYFCASRLELMGAGANVLTFGAGSRLTVL.

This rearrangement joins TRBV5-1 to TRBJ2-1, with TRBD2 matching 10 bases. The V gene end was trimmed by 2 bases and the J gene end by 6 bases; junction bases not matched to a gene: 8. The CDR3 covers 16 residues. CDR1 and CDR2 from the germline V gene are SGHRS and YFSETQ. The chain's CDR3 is CASSLQSGGAVNEQFF. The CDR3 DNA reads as TGCGCCAGCAGCTTACAAAGCGGGGGGGCGGTCAATGAGCAGTTCTTC.

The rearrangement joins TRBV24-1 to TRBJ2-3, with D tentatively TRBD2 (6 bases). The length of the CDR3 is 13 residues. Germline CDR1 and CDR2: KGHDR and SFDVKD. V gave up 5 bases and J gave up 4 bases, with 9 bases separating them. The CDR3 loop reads CATSAGGADTQYF. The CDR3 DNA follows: TGTGCCACCAGTGCCGGGGGAGCAGATACGCAGTATTTT.

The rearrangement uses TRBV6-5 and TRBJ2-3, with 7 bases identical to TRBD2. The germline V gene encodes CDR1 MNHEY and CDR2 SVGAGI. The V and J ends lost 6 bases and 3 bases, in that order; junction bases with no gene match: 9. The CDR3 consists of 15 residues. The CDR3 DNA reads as TGTGCCAGCAGAAAGAGGCTAGCGGCAACAGATACGCAGTATTTT. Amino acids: CASRKRLAATDTQYF.

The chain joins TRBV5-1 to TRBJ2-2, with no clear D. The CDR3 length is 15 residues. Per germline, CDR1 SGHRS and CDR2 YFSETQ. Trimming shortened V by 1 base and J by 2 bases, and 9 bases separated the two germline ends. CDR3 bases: TGCGCCAGCAGCTTGAGTAGTTCTAACACCGGGGAGCTGTTTTTT. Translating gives CASSLSSSNTGELFF. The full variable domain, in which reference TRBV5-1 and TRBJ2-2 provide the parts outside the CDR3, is KAGVTQTPRYLIKTRGQQVTLSCSPISGHRSVSWYQQTPGQGLQFLFEYFSETQRNKGNFPGRFSGRQFSNSRSEMNVSTLELGDSALYLCASSLSSSNTGELFFGEGSRLTVL.

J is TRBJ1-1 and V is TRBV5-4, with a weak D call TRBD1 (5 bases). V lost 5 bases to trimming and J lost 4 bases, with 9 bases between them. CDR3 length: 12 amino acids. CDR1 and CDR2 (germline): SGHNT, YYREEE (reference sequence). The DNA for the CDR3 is TGTGCCAGCAGTATAGGGGCCACTGAAGCTTTCTTT. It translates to CASSIGATEAFF.

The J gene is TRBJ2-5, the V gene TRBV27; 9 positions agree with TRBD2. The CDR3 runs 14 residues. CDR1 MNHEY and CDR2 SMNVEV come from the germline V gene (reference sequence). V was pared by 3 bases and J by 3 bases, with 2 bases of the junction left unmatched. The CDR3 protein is CASSLASGEETQYF. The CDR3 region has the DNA TGTGCCAGCAGTTTGGCTAGCGGGGAAGAGACCCAGTACTTC.

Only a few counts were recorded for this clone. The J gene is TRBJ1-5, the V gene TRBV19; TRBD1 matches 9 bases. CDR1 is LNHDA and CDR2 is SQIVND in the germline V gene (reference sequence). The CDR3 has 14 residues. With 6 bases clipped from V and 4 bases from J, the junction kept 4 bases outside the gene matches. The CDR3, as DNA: TGTGCCAGTAGCGAGACAGGGGGGAATCAGCCCCAGCATTTT. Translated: CASSETGGNQPQHF.

The CDR3 sequence: CATSDPRGDGYTF. Here the CDR3 DNA reads TGTGCCACCAGTGACCCCAGGGGGGATGGCTACACCTTC. The chain is built from TRBV24-1 and TRBJ1-2, with 7 bases matching TRBD1. The CDR3 is 13 amino acids. The germline gives CDR1 KGHDR, CDR2 SFDVKD. Losses at the gene ends were 4 bases for V and 6 bases for J; bases not matched to a gene: 4.

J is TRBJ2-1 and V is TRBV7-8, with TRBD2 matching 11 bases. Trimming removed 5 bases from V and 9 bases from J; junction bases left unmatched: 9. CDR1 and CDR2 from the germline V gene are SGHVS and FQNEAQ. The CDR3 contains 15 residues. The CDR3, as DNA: TGTGCCAGCAGCCCGAACCGACTAGCGGGGCCTGAGCAGTTCTTC. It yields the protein CASSPNRLAGPEQFF.

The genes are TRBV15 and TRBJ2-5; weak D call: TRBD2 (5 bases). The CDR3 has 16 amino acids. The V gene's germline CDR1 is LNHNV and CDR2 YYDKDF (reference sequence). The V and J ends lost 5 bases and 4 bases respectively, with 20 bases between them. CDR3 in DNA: TGTGCCACCAGCGTAGTTCGGGGTGAGGGCGGAGAGACCCAGTACTTC. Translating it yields CATSVVRGEGGETQYF.

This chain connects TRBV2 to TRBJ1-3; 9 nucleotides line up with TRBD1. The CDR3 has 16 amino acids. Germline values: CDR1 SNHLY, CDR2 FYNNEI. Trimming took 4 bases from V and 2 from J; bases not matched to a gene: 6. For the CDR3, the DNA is TGTGCCAGCAGTGGGCGGGACAGGGTGACTGGAAACACCATATATTTT. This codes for CASSGRDRVTGNTIYF. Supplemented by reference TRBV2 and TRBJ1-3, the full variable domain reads EPEVTQTPSHQVTQMGQEVILRCVPISNHLYFYWYRQILGQKVEFLVSFYNNEISEKSEIFDDQFSVERPDGSNFTLKIRSTKLEDSAMYFCASSGRDRVTGNTIYFGEGSWLTVV.